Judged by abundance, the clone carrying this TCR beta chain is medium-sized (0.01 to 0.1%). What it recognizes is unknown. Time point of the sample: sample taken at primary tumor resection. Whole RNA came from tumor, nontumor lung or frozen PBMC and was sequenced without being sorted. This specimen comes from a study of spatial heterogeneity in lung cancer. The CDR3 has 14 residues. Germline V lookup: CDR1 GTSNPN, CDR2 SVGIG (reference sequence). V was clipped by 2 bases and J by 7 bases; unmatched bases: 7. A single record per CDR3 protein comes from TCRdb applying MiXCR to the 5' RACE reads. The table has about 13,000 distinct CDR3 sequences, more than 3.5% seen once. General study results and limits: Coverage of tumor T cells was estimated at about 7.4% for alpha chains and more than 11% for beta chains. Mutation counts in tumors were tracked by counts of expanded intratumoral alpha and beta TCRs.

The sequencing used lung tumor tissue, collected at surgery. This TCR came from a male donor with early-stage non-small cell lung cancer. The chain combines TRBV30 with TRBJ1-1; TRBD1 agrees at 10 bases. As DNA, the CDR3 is TGTGCCTGGAGTTCGGGACAGGGGAGTGGTGAAGCTTTCTTT. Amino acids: CAWSSGQGSGEAFF. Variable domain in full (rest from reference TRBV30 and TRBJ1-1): SQTIHQWPATLVQPVGSPLSLECTVEGTSNPNLYWYRQAAGRGLQLLFYSVGIGQISSEVPQNLSASRPQDRQFILSSKKLLLSDSGFYLCAWSSGQGSGEAFFGQGTRLTVV.